These 23 T cell receptor beta chains share one sample of origin, sequenced in a study of vaccination and CD4 T cells after COVID-19. Their antigen targets remain unknown. Oncomine TCR Beta short-read sequencing was applied to DNA from cultured CD4+ T cells. TCRdb analysed the PCR reads with MiXCR anew, one entry per CDR3 protein. The table has approximately 20,000 distinct CDR3 sequences, approximately 39% seen once; the top ten hold 14%. Treatment denoted: approximately 11-day PBMC culture with coronavirus spike peptide pools or control peptides (ViraFEST assay). The sequenced sample was cultured CD4+ T cells from blood. Receptors originate from a human donor with COVID-19.

CDR3 region: CSAIRDNSGQETQYF. The CDR3 nucleotides read TGCAGTGCCATCCGGGACAACTCAGGGCAAGAGACCCAGTACTTC. The rearrangement links TRBV20-1 to TRBJ2-5; perhaps TRBD1 as D (6 bases). V lost 6 bases and J lost 2, with 19 bases in between. There are 15 residues in the CDR3. The germline CDR1 and CDR2 sequences are DFQATT and SNEGSKA (reference sequence).

The chain employs TRBV6-1 and TRBJ2-3; the match to TRBD2 covers 11 bases. V was clipped by 6 bases and J by 5 bases; unmatched bases: 10. Germline-derived CDR1 and CDR2 are MNHNS and SASEGT. This CDR3 is 16 amino acids long. CDR3 amino acids: CASRRRVAGGRDTQYF. The DNA for the CDR3 is TGTGCCAGCAGGCGTCGAGTAGCGGGGGGGCGAGATACGCAGTATTTT.

The rearrangement links TRBV19 to TRBJ2-7, with D possibly TRBD1 on 5 matching bases. CDR1 is LNHDA, CDR2 SQIVND, per germline (reference sequence). V lost 5 bases, J lost 6 bases, and 14 bases lay in between. The CDR3 runs 13 residues. The CDR3 reads CASSPNPRAEQYF. For the CDR3, the DNA is TGTGCCAGTAGTCCGAACCCCAGGGCCGAGCAGTACTTC.

This chain uses TRBV6-1 with TRBJ2-1, with D hard to call. Trimming took off 7 bases at V and 4 bases at J, with 11 bases between the two ends. This CDR3 has 13 amino acids. CDR1 is MNHNS, CDR2 SASEGT, per germline. The CDR3 region is CASIIGGYNEQFF. The CDR3 region has the DNA TGTGCCAGCATAATCGGCGGATACAATGAGCAGTTCTTC.

This clonotype has just a few counts. This rearrangement joins TRBV7-2 to TRBJ1-1, with D unclear. The CDR3 runs to 11 residues. The germline V gene has CDR1 SGHTA and CDR2 FQGNSA. The CDR3 protein is CGVEGNTEAFF. CDR3 in DNA: TGTGGGGTTGAGGGGAACACTGAAGCTTTCTTT.

The rearrangement links TRBV19 to TRBJ1-1; 11 bases line up with TRBD1. This CDR3 has 14 amino acids. Trimming cost V 6 bases and J 7 bases; bases outside gene matches: 7. Per the germline V gene, CDR1 is LNHDA and CDR2 is SQIVND (reference sequence). The CDR3 DNA reads TGTGCCAGTAGAGAGGACAGGGGGCGAGGTGAAGCTTTCTTT. This encodes CASREDRGRGEAFF.

The V gene is TRBV7-2, the J gene TRBJ2-7; 8 nucleotides align to TRBD1. V was clipped by 5 bases and J by 0 bases; unmatched bases: 3. The CDR3 contains 14 residues. CDR1 SGHTA and CDR2 FQGNSA come from the germline V gene. CDR3 residues: CASSQDRASYEQYF. The CDR3 DNA follows: TGTGCCAGCAGCCAGGACAGGGCCTCCTACGAGCAGTACTTC.

This clonotype was recorded only once. CDR3 in amino acids: CASSGGGLAGQETQYF. As DNA, the CDR3 is TGTGCCAGCAGCGGTGGGGGACTAGCGGGCCAAGAGACCCAGTACTTC. V is TRBV5-4 and J is TRBJ2-5; 12 bases are a match to TRBD2. V gave up 4 bases and J gave up 1 base; unmatched junction bases: 5. Germline lookup yields CDR1 SGHNT and CDR2 YYREEE (reference sequence). This CDR3 has 16 amino acids. Together with reference TRBV5-4 and TRBJ2-5, the CDR3 gives the full variable domain: ETGVTQSPTHLIKTRGQQVTLRCSSQSGHNTVSWYQQALGQGPQFIFQYYREEENGRGNFPPRFSGLQFPNYSSELNVNALELDDSALYLCASSGGGLAGQETQYFGPGTRLLVL.

A few counts support this clonotype. V usage is TRBV2 and J usage is TRBJ1-2; weak D call: TRBD1 (6 bases). V gave up 8 bases and J gave up 5 bases, with 15 bases separating them. Germline V gives CDR1 SNHLY, CDR2 FYNNEI. This CDR3 spans 13 amino acids. CDR3 sequence: CASRGPDRYGYTF. In DNA form, the CDR3 reads TGTGCCAGCCGGGGGCCGGACAGATATGGCTACACCTTC.

The chain couples TRBV29-1 to TRBJ2-5; D call uncertain. The CDR3 is 11 amino acids. From germline, CDR1 is SQVTM and CDR2 ANQGSEA. CDR3 loop: CSQSVGETQYF. CDR3 in DNA: TGCAGTCAGTCAGTTGGGGAGACCCAGTACTTC.

This clonotype has just one count. The chain uses TRBV20-1 and TRBJ2-3; no firm D call. Between the trimmed V and J ends, which lost 5 bases and 6 bases, there was a span of 9 bases. CDR3 length: 11 residues. Germline CDR1 reads DFQATT; CDR2 reads SNEGSKA (reference sequence). The CDR3 is CSALDRDTQYF. CDR3 coding DNA: TGCAGTGCTCTGGACCGGGATACGCAGTATTTT.

V and J are TRBV2 and TRBJ1-2; 8 bases are a match to TRBD1. Germline V gene sequence: CDR1 SNHLY, CDR2 FYNNEI. The V and J ends lost 4 bases and 8 bases, in that order; junction bases with no gene match: 9. The CDR3 is 14 residues long. The CDR3 coding sequence is TGTGCCAGCAGTGCTAGCCAGGGGGCGCGGGGCTACACCTTC. Its protein is CASSASQGARGYTF.

The DNA for the CDR3 is TGTGCCAGCAGCCTGGACGTGACTTTGGGAGAGACCCAGTACTTC. Its translation is CASSLDVTLGETQYF. The chain is built from TRBV7-2 and TRBJ2-5; D remains ambiguous. V lost 5 bases and J lost 4, with 17 bases in between. Germline lookup yields CDR1 SGHTA and CDR2 FQGNSA. This CDR3 has 15 residues.

This clonotype has a single count. The rearrangement joins TRBV9 to TRBJ2-7, with 12 positions matching TRBD2. The V gene end was trimmed by 0 bases and the J gene end by 3 bases; junction bases not matched to a gene: 10. Germline V lookup: CDR1 SGDLS, CDR2 YYNGEE. The CDR3 is 18 residues long. The CDR3 DNA reads TGTGCCAGCAGCGTAGGGGAAGGGACTAGCGGGCACAACTACGAGCAGTACTTC. Translation gives CASSVGEGTSGHNYEQYF.

The chain couples TRBV5-1 to TRBJ2-1; TRBD2 matches at 9 bases. This CDR3 spans 15 amino acids. V was pared by 7 bases and J by 1 base, with 6 bases of the junction left unmatched. Looked up from germline, CDR1 is SGHRS and CDR2 is YFSETQ. The CDR3 coding sequence is TGCGCCAGCCACTACAGCGGGGGGTCCTACAATGAGCAGTTCTTC. Translated, it gives CASHYSGGSYNEQFF.

This clonotype has just a few counts. The J gene is TRBJ2-4, the V gene TRBV6-5, with D unresolved. The CDR3 runs 11 residues. Trimming pared 4 bases from V and 14 bases from J, leaving 12 bases between. Germline V lookup: CDR1 MNHEY, CDR2 SVGAGI. The CDR3 region has the DNA TGTGCCAGCAGTTCGGGCATCCGAGAGTACTTC. Amino acids: CASSSGIREYF.

The chain carries TRBV19 and TRBJ1-2; no definite D call. V was trimmed by 7 bases and J by 5 bases, leaving 14 bases between them. Germline CDR1 LNHDA, CDR2 SQIVND (reference sequence). The CDR3 is 13 residues long. CDR3 sequence: CASTMDGEYGYTF. CDR3 bases: TGTGCCAGTACCATGGACGGAGAATATGGCTACACCTTC.

This clonotype was seen only a few times. The chain recombines TRBV20-1 with TRBJ1-2; D remains unclear. Trimming pared 3 bases from V and 2 bases from J, leaving 10 bases between. CDR1 is DFQATT, CDR2 SNEGSKA, per germline (reference sequence). The CDR3 totals 13 residues. The CDR3 spells CSARPDGNYGYTF. DNA for the CDR3: TGCAGTGCTAGGCCCGACGGGAACTATGGCTACACCTTC.

This clonotype was counted only a few times. This chain joins TRBV6-1 and TRBJ1-5; no clear D. The CDR3 is 15 amino acids. Germline-derived CDR1 and CDR2 are MNHNS and SASEGT. Trimming shortened V by 3 bases and J by 2 bases, and 11 bases separated the two germline ends. CDR3 region: CASSDSFRGNQPQHF. In DNA, the CDR3 is TGTGCCAGCAGTGATAGTTTCCGGGGCAATCAGCCCCAGCATTTT.

This clonotype appeared a few times. The chain uses TRBV2 and TRBJ1-2, with D perhaps TRBD1 (6 bases). Trimming removed 5 bases at V and 0 bases at J, with 10 bases between. Germline V gene data show CDR1 as SNHLY and CDR2 as FYNNEI. The CDR3 runs 14 residues. Here the CDR3 reads CASSPDRPNYGYTF. CDR3 bases: TGTGCCAGCAGTCCCGACAGGCCTAACTATGGCTACACCTTC.

The chain employs TRBV19 and TRBJ1-2, with TRBD1 as a possible D gene (5 bases). CDR1 and CDR2 from the germline V gene are LNHDA and SQIVND (reference sequence). Trimming removed 3 bases from V and 8 bases from J, with 19 bases in between. This CDR3 region has 15 residues. The CDR3 nucleotides read TGTGCCAGTAGTATGATTCGGGGGTCAGAGAAAGGCTACACCTTC. Protein sequence: CASSMIRGSEKGYTF.

This clonotype has just a few counts. The V and J genes are TRBV20-1 and TRBJ2-3, with unresolved D. V lost 7 bases and J lost 0, with 11 bases in between. Per germline, CDR1 DFQATT and CDR2 SNEGSKA (reference sequence). The CDR3 covers 13 residues. DNA of the CDR3: TGCAGTGTTGGGGAAGGTAGCACAGATACGCAGTATTTT. Translating it yields CSVGEGSTDTQYF.

The chain carries TRBV15 and TRBJ1-1; D is perhaps TRBD1 (6 bases). The V end lost 5 bases, the J end lost 6 bases, and 16 bases lay between the germline ends. This CDR3 has 14 amino acids. Germline V gives CDR1 LNHNV, CDR2 YYDKDF (reference sequence). The CDR3 DNA reads as TGTGCCACCAGCCCCAGGGGCGCGTACTCTGAAGCTTTCTTT. It is translated as CATSPRGAYSEAFF.